This is a list of T cell receptor beta chains from one sample in a study of cytomegalovirus exposure and HLA in healthy donors. Generated by immunoSEQ multiplex PCR, the TCRdb table keeps only in-frame clones and is missing some. The clone table shows 100,000 to 150,000 clones, with the ten largest holding about 2.2%. Sequencing used PBMCs. All receptors derive from a man aged 35 to 55 in good health and CMV-seronegative. Both conserved end residues are part of each CDR3. The D gene is left open where the match is weak.

J gene: TRBJ1-1
V gene: TRBV2
D gene: TRBD1
CDR3 protein: CASSGQGYTEAFF
CDR3 DNA: TGTGCCAGCAGTGGACAGGGATACACTGAAGCTTTCTTT

J gene: TRBJ2-5
V gene: TRBV7-2
D gene: TRBD2
CDR3 protein: CASSRFRLAGGGETQYF
CDR3 DNA: TGTGCCAGCAGCCGATTCCGCCTAGCGGGAGGGGGGGAGACCCAGTACTTC

J gene: TRBJ1-6
V gene: TRBV5-1
D gene: TRBD1
CDR3 protein: CASSELGGQGNSPLHF
CDR3 DNA: TGCGCCAGCAGCGAATTGGGGGGACAGGGGAATTCACCCCTCCACTTT

J gene: TRBJ2-3
V gene: TRBV13
D gene: TRBD2
CDR3 protein: CASSLGGAGDVADTQYF
CDR3 DNA: TGTGCCAGCAGCTTAGGGGGAGCGGGAGATGTAGCAGATACGCAGTATTTT

J gene: TRBJ2-3
V gene: TRBV9
D gene: .
CDR3 protein: CASRTDVGSTDTQYF
CDR3 DNA: TGTGCCAGCAGGACTGACGTGGGGAGTACAGATACGCAGTATTTT

J gene: TRBJ2-7
V gene: TRBV19
D gene: .
CDR3 protein: CASRGGQLSEQYF
CDR3 DNA: TGTGCCAGTAGGGGGGGACAGCTCTCCGAGCAGTACTTC

J gene: TRBJ1-1
V gene: TRBV7-9
D gene: TRBD1
CDR3 protein: CASSPDRWIHTEAFF
CDR3 DNA: TGTGCCAGCAGCCCGGACAGGTGGATTCACACTGAAGCTTTCTTT

J gene: TRBJ1-1
V gene: TRBV6-5
D gene: .
CDR3 protein: CASGGRRNTEAFF
CDR3 DNA: TGTGCCAGTGGAGGCCGGAGGAACACTGAAGCTTTCTTT

J gene: TRBJ1-4
V gene: TRBV9
D gene: .
CDR3 protein: CASSDSGGDNEKLFF
CDR3 DNA: TGTGCCAGCAGCGATTCCGGGGGGGATAATGAAAAACTGTTTTTT

J gene: TRBJ1-5
V gene: TRBV7-8
D gene: .
CDR3 protein: CASSVLTGSNQPQHF
CDR3 DNA: TGTGCCAGCAGCGTATTGACGGGGTCGAATCAGCCCCAGCATTTT

J gene: TRBJ2-2
V gene: TRBV13
D gene: .
CDR3 protein: CASSLRLRGTGELFF
CDR3 DNA: TGTGCCAGCAGCTTAAGATTAAGGGGCACCGGGGAGCTGTTTTTT

J gene: TRBJ2-1
V gene: TRBV14
D gene: .
CDR3 protein: CASSYRRGGEQFF
CDR3 DNA: TGTGCCAGCAGCTACCGGAGGGGGGGTGAGCAGTTCTTC

J gene: TRBJ2-1
V gene: TRBV9
D gene: TRBD2
CDR3 protein: CASSVELAGYNEQFF
CDR3 DNA: TGTGCCAGCAGCGTAGAACTAGCGGGGTATAATGAGCAGTTCTTC

J gene: TRBJ2-7
V gene: TRBV18
D gene: TRBD2
CDR3 protein: CASSPGTSGNEQYF
CDR3 DNA: TGTGCCAGCTCACCAGGGACTAGCGGGAACGAGCAGTACTTC

J gene: TRBJ2-7
V gene: TRBV6-5
D gene: TRBD1
CDR3 protein: CASSPGTGPYEQYF
CDR3 DNA: TGTGCCAGCAGTCCCGGGACAGGCCCCTACGAGCAGTACTTC

J gene: TRBJ1-5
V gene: TRBV30
D gene: TRBD1
CDR3 protein: CAWVEQGRGSNQPQHF
CDR3 DNA: TGTGCCTGGGTCGAACAGGGGAGAGGGAGCAATCAGCCCCAGCATTTT

J gene: TRBJ2-3
V gene: TRBV6-1
D gene: .
CDR3 protein: CASSGIPRGDTQYF
CDR3 DNA: TGTGCCAGCAGTGGAATCCCCAGGGGAGATACGCAGTATTTT

J gene: TRBJ1-1
V gene: TRBV30
D gene: .
CDR3 protein: CAWRGDAGGGGTEAFF
CDR3 DNA: TGTGCCTGGAGGGGAGATGCTGGGGGTGGAGGGACTGAAGCTTTCTTT

J gene: TRBJ2-7
V gene: TRBV29-1
D gene: .
CDR3 protein: CSVALGGGYEQYF
CDR3 DNA: TGCAGCGTTGCCCTCGGTGGGGGGTACGAGCAGTACTTC

J gene: TRBJ2-2
V gene: TRBV2
D gene: TRBD1
CDR3 protein: CASSVLDRGPGELFF
CDR3 DNA: TGTGCCAGCAGTGTACTGGACAGGGGGCCCGGGGAGCTGTTTTTT

J gene: TRBJ1-2
V gene: TRBV10-3
D gene: TRBD1
CDR3 protein: CAISEFPPGQGFDGYTF
CDR3 DNA: TGTGCCATCAGTGAGTTTCCCCCGGGACAGGGATTTGATGGCTACACCTTC

J gene: TRBJ2-3
V gene: TRBV18
D gene: .
CDR3 protein: CASSPGDSQSTDTQYF
CDR3 DNA: TGTGCCAGCTCACCAGGCGACAGCCAAAGCACAGATACGCAGTATTTT

J gene: TRBJ2-7
V gene: TRBV6-5
D gene: .
CDR3 protein: CATTPGRRAYEQYF
CDR3 DNA: TGTGCCACTACACCGGGGAGAAGGGCCTACGAGCAGTACTTC

J gene: TRBJ2-1
V gene: TRBV5-1
D gene: TRBD1
CDR3 protein: CASAEPGGTEQFF
CDR3 DNA: TGCGCCAGCGCCGAACCAGGGGGCACTGAGCAGTTCTTC

J gene: TRBJ1-1
V gene: TRBV5-1
D gene: .
CDR3 protein: CASSLGAGAGTEAFF
CDR3 DNA: TGCGCCAGCAGCTTGGGGGCCGGGGCGGGGACTGAAGCTTTCTTT

J gene: TRBJ2-3
V gene: TRBV9
D gene: TRBD1
CDR3 protein: CASTLGGASTDTQYF
CDR3 DNA: TGTGCCAGCACCTTAGGGGGCGCTAGCACAGATACGCAGTATTTT

J gene: TRBJ2-2
V gene: TRBV7-3
D gene: TRBD2
CDR3 protein: CASSLSGRGNTGELFF
CDR3 DNA: TGTGCCAGCAGCTTAAGTGGGAGGGGGAACACCGGGGAGCTGTTTTTT

J gene: TRBJ1-2
V gene: TRBV15
D gene: .
CDR3 protein: CATSSPGGQSNYGYTF
CDR3 DNA: TGTGCCACCAGCAGCCCTGGTGGGCAGTCTAACTATGGCTACACCTTC

J gene: TRBJ2-3
V gene: TRBV10-1
D gene: TRBD2
CDR3 protein: CASSGLVTTQYF
CDR3 DNA: TGCGCCAGCAGCGGACTAGTGACTACGCAGTATTTT

J gene: TRBJ2-7
V gene: TRBV5-4
D gene: TRBD1
CDR3 protein: CASSYSDRGSYEQYF
CDR3 DNA: TGTGCCAGCAGCTACTCGGACAGGGGCTCCTACGAGCAGTACTTC

J gene: TRBJ1-1
V gene: TRBV19
D gene: .
CDR3 protein: CATASTYLMNTEAFF
CDR3 DNA: TGTGCTACAGCCTCCACCTACCTAATGAACACTGAAGCTTTCTTT

J gene: TRBJ2-5
V gene: TRBV7-9
D gene: .
CDR3 protein: CASSLGDVGARETQYF
CDR3 DNA: TGTGCCAGCAGCTTAGGGGATGTGGGGGCGCGGGAGACCCAGTACTTC

J gene: TRBJ2-7
V gene: TRBV28
D gene: TRBD1
CDR3 protein: CASRSARTGDTEQYF
CDR3 DNA: TGTGCCAGCAGATCCGCCCGGACAGGGGATACCGAGCAGTACTTC

J gene: TRBJ2-5
V gene: TRBV16
D gene: .
CDR3 protein: CASSHMTHQETQYF
CDR3 DNA: TGTGCCAGCAGCCACATGACTCACCAAGAGACCCAGTACTTC

J gene: TRBJ1-1
V gene: TRBV7-9
D gene: .
CDR3 protein: CASSLAQVSHTEAFF
CDR3 DNA: TGTGCCAGCAGCTTAGCGCAGGTTTCACACACTGAAGCTTTCTTT

J gene: TRBJ2-1
V gene: TRBV28
D gene: .
CDR3 protein: CASSLTTTRQFF
CDR3 DNA: TGTGCCAGCAGTTTAACTACCACGCGGCAGTTCTTC

J gene: TRBJ2-5
V gene: TRBV4-1
D gene: .
CDR3 protein: CASSRVRGQYQETQYF
CDR3 DNA: TGCGCCAGCAGCCGCGTGCGGGGGCAGTACCAAGAGACCCAGTACTTC

J gene: TRBJ2-1
V gene: TRBV7-6
D gene: .
CDR3 protein: CASSLAGTPPVDEQFF
CDR3 DNA: TGTGCCAGCAGCTTAGCCGGGACTCCACCGGTGGATGAGCAGTTCTTC

J gene: TRBJ2-7
V gene: TRBV27
D gene: .
CDR3 protein: CASRGTWLYEQYF
CDR3 DNA: TGTGCCAGCAGGGGGACTTGGCTCTACGAGCAGTACTTC

J gene: TRBJ1-2
V gene: TRBV7-9
D gene: TRBD1
CDR3 protein: CASSLGQANYGYTF
CDR3 DNA: TGTGCCAGCAGCCTCGGACAGGCCAACTATGGCTACACCTTC

J gene: TRBJ2-5
V gene: TRBV28
D gene: TRBD1
CDR3 protein: CASSFGLGQDQETQYF
CDR3 DNA: TGTGCCAGCAGTTTCGGACTGGGACAGGACCAAGAGACCCAGTACTTC

J gene: TRBJ2-1
V gene: TRBV18
D gene: .
CDR3 protein: CASSWIQGDNEQFF
CDR3 DNA: TGTGCCAGCTCATGGATACAGGGAGACAATGAGCAGTTCTTC

J gene: TRBJ1-2
V gene: TRBV29-1
D gene: TRBD1
CDR3 protein: CSVDLQGADYTF
CDR3 DNA: TGCAGCGTTGATTTACAGGGGGCGGACTACACCTTC

J gene: TRBJ1-5
V gene: TRBV6-5
D gene: .
CDR3 protein: CASSYSTGGQPQHF
CDR3 DNA: TGTGCCAGCAGTTACTCGACAGGCGGACAGCCCCAGCATTTT

J gene: TRBJ2-2
V gene: TRBV19
D gene: .
CDR3 protein: CASSIKAVTGELFF
CDR3 DNA: TGTGCCAGTAGTATAAAAGCGGTGACCGGGGAGCTGTTTTTT

J gene: TRBJ1-1
V gene: TRBV7-2
D gene: .
CDR3 protein: CASSRGGSHTEAFF
CDR3 DNA: TGTGCCAGCAGCCGCGGGGGATCCCACACTGAAGCTTTCTTT

J gene: TRBJ2-7
V gene: TRBV25-1
D gene: TRBD1
CDR3 protein: CASSEGTGRGEQYF
CDR3 DNA: TGTGCCAGCAGTGAAGGGACAGGGAGAGGCGAGCAGTACTTC

J gene: TRBJ1-2
V gene: TRBV28
D gene: TRBD1
CDR3 protein: CASSSGGNYGYTF
CDR3 DNA: TGTGCCAGCAGCTCAGGGGGCAACTATGGCTACACCTTC

J gene: TRBJ2-5
V gene: TRBV5-5
D gene: TRBD2
CDR3 protein: CASSQGTSGQETQYF
CDR3 DNA: TGTGCCAGCAGCCAAGGGACTAGCGGACAAGAGACCCAGTACTTC

J gene: TRBJ2-7
V gene: TRBV19
D gene: TRBD2
CDR3 protein: CASSPQGGLAGGEQYF
CDR3 DNA: TGTGCCAGTAGTCCCCAAGGGGGACTAGCGGGAGGCGAGCAGTACTTC

J gene: TRBJ1-2
V gene: TRBV15
D gene: .
CDR3 protein: CATSRDRETIYGYTF
CDR3 DNA: TGTGCCACCAGCAGAGATAGAGAGACAATTTATGGCTACACCTTC

J gene: TRBJ2-1
V gene: TRBV7-8
D gene: .
CDR3 protein: CASNQQSGPLRGEQFF
CDR3 DNA: TGTGCCAGCAACCAGCAGAGTGGACCCCTCCGGGGAGAGCAGTTCTTC

J gene: TRBJ1-2
V gene: TRBV7-9
D gene: TRBD1
CDR3 protein: CASSPTPGQGPYGYTF
CDR3 DNA: TGTGCCAGCAGCCCCACTCCGGGACAGGGTCCCTATGGCTACACCTTC

J gene: TRBJ2-7
V gene: TRBV7-6
D gene: .
CDR3 protein: CASSLAAWAGTQEQYF
CDR3 DNA: TGTGCCAGCAGCTTAGCCGCGTGGGCGGGGACGCAAGAGCAGTACTTC

J gene: TRBJ1-5
V gene: TRBV5-8
D gene: .
CDR3 protein: CASGTRDQPQHF
CDR3 DNA: TGTGCCAGCGGGACAAGGGATCAGCCCCAGCATTTT